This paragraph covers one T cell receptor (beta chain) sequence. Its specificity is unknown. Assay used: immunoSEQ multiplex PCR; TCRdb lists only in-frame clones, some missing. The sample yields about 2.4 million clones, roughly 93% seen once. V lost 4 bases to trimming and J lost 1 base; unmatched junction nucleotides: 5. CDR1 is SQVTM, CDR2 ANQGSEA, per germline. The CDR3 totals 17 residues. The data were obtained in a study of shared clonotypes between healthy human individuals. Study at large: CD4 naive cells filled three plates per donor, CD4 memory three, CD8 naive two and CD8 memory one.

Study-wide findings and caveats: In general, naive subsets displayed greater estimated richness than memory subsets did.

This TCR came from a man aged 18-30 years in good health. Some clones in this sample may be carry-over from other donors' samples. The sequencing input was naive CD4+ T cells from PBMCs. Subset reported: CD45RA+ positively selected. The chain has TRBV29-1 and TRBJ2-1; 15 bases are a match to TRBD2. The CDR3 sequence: CSVVGLAGGRSYNEQFF. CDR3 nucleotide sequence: TGCAGCGTTGTGGGACTAGCGGGAGGACGGTCCTACAATGAGCAGTTCTTC.